The TCR beta chain described here comes from a study of shared clonotypes between healthy human individuals. The naive CD8 fraction comprised CD45RO-negative cells positively selected for CCR7 and excluded terminally differentiated effector memory CD45RA+ cells. Sorted-subset replicate PCR reactions were performed with 200 ng DNA, corresponding to 30,000 to 35,000 T cell genomes. Authors' data handling: Owing to the provision of junction-only sequences devoid of quality scores by immunoSEQ, filtering differed. TCRdb keeps only in-frame clones here, not all; method: immunoSEQ multiplex PCR. V, J and clone size derive from that table, while D and trimming were established from the DNA sequence. The profile shows millions of clones, roughly 94% of them singletons. Study outcomes and limitations: Researchers found naive subsets generally carried larger estimated richness than memory subsets. When naive CD4 clonotypes were compared across several donors, 4% to 5.5% were shared.

There are a few counts of this clone. Its target is unknown. Per germline, CDR1 MNHEY and CDR2 SMNVEV (reference sequence). This CDR3 is 15 amino acids long. V was clipped by 5 bases and J by 4 bases; unmatched bases: 6. The chain employs TRBV27 and TRBJ2-7, with 12 bases aligning to TRBD2. The clonotype was recovered from a man aged 18 to 29 in good health. The sample was naive CD8+ T cells sorted from blood. CDR3 protein: CASSLTSGGIYEQYF. CDR3 coding DNA: TGTGCCAGCAGTCTCACTAGCGGGGGGATTTACGAGCAGTACTTC.